One T cell receptor (beta chain) is described in this entry. The antigen is unknown. Methods used by the authors: Out-of-frame sequences were removed, leaving around 2,000,000 distinct TCRbeta sequences. Some clones are missing from TCRdb's copy, which holds only in-frame ones; the method was immunoSEQ multiplex PCR. Clone size and V and J calls were adopted from that table, with D and trimming inferred from the DNA. The table has about 52,000 clones, around four fifths seen once; the top ten hold roughly 2%. The data are from a study of memory CD4+ T cells and cytomegalovirus serostatus. Study outcomes and limitations: A US-trained random forest predicted CMV serostatus with median AUC around 0.91.

The CDR3 covers 16 residues. Per the germline V gene, CDR1 is SNHLY and CDR2 is FYNNEI. V was pared by 7 bases and J by 3 bases, with 15 bases of the junction left unmatched. Single viable CD3+CD4+CD8-CD45RO+ cells were sorted as the memory CD4+ T cells. Serum IgG to CMV pp150, pp28, p38 and p52 defined serostatus. The chain is built from TRBV2 and TRBJ2-7, with 7 bases fitting TRBD1. The source of this sequence is an adult in good health and CMV-seropositive. The sequencing sample was made of memory CD4+ T cells from blood. CDR3 loop: CASTDFLGDSFYEQYF. The CDR3 DNA follows: TGTGCCAGCACCGACTTCCTTGGGGACAGTTTCTACGAGCAGTACTTC.